This entry lists 26 T cell receptor beta chains sequenced from one sample in a study of human T cells and chemical hapten exposure. Time point described: pre-sensitization, week 0. Treatment in this sample: therapeutic diphenylcyclopropenone sensitization with weekly scalp DPC. TCRdb used MiXCR to reprocess the RACE reads, holding one entry per CDR3 protein. The sample comprises some 110,000 distinct CDR3 sequences, 9% to 15% of which are singletons, and about 1.6% rests with the top ten. The sample in question was whole blood, obtained in connection with sensitization to the hapten diphenylcyclopropenone (DPC). The receptors come from a woman in her forties or fifties with alopecia areata. Some clones in this sample may be carry-over from other donors' samples.

This clonotype was seen more than once but under ten times. The chain joins TRBV18 to TRBJ2-4; 12 bases line up with TRBD2. The CDR3 runs 15 residues. Germline V gene data show CDR1 as KGHSH and CDR2 as LQKENI. V shed 4 bases, J shed 8 bases, and the junction held 6 bases outside the gene matches. In nucleotides, the CDR3 is TGTGCCAGCTCACTTTCGACTAGCGGGAGCGACATTCAGTACTTC. Amino acid sequence: CASSLSTSGSDIQYF.

This clonotype was detected many times. The CDR3 region is CASSSGQGWWGKYF. CDR3 bases: TGTGCCAGCAGTTCCGGACAGGGGTGGTGGGGGAAGTACTTC. The chain has TRBV28 and TRBJ2-7; 9 bases agree with TRBD1. The CDR3 length is 14 residues. Germline values: CDR1 MDHEN, CDR2 SYDVKM. V shed 4 bases and J 11 bases; nucleotides not matched to a gene: 12. Together with reference TRBV28 and TRBJ2-7, the CDR3 gives the full variable domain: DVKVTQSSRYLVKRTGEKVFLECVQDMDHENMFWYRQDPGLGLRLIYFSYDVKMKEKGDIPEGYSVSREKKERFSLILESASTNQTSMYLCASSSGQGWWGKYFGPGTRLTVT.

This clonotype turned up a few times. V usage is TRBV18 and J usage is TRBJ1-1, with a possible D match to TRBD1 (5 bases). Germline V gene lookup returns CDR1 KGHSH and CDR2 LQKENI. This CDR3 region has 15 residues. V was clipped by 0 bases and J by 5 bases, with 13 bases between them. CDR3 nucleotide sequence: TGTGCCAGCTCACCACCGGGGACCCGAGGGACTGAAGCTTTCTTT. Translated: CASSPPGTRGTEAFF.

This clonotype showed up just a few times. The V call is TRBV7-9, the J call TRBJ1-6; no reliable D call. The germline gives CDR1 SEHNR, CDR2 FQNEAQ (reference sequence). CDR3 size: 16 residues. Deletions cut 1 base from V and 10 bases from J, with 17 bases between. This CDR3 reads CASSLDGRGGESPLHF. The CDR3 DNA is TGTGCCAGCAGCTTAGATGGTCGGGGAGGAGAATCACCCCTCCACTTT.

This CDR3 is CASSGLSDRGYEQYF. The CDR3 nucleotides read TGCGCCAGCAGTGGTCTCTCGGACAGGGGATACGAGCAGTACTTC. This chain uses TRBV10-1 with TRBJ2-7; TRBD1 agrees at 9 bases. The germline gives CDR1 WNHNN, CDR2 SYGVQD (reference sequence). The V gene end was trimmed by 4 bases and the J gene end by 4 bases; junction bases not matched to a gene: 8. The CDR3 loop spans 15 amino acids.

This clonotype showed up just a few times. The V gene is TRBV20-1, the J gene TRBJ2-7; 11 bases are a match to TRBD2. The germline V gene encodes CDR1 DFQATT and CDR2 SNEGSKA (reference sequence). J lost 2 bases, V lost 5 bases, and 8 bases had no gene match. The CDR3 spans 15 residues. The DNA for the CDR3 is TGCAGTGCTCGCGGGACTAGCGGAGACCCCTACGAGCAGTACTTC. Translating it yields CSARGTSGDPYEQYF.

This clonotype was seen at least ten times. This rearrangement joins TRBV6-2 or TRBV6-3 to TRBJ2-1, with 9 bases fitting TRBD1. Trimming removed 5 bases from V and 8 bases from J; junction bases left unmatched: 16. Germline CDR1 is MNHEY and CDR2 is SVGEGT. The CDR3 runs to 17 residues. In DNA, the CDR3 is TGTGCCAGCAGTCCCCTAGGGGCGGACAGGGGAAACGATGAGCAGTTCTTC. It encodes CASSPLGADRGNDEQFF.

This clonotype was found a few times. The chain is built from TRBV24-1 and TRBJ1-4; possibly TRBD1 for D (6 bases). The length of the CDR3 is 14 residues. Germline values: CDR1 KGHDR, CDR2 SFDVKD. The V and J ends lost 9 bases and 5 bases respectively, with 15 bases between them. CDR3 DNA: TGTGCCACCTCACCAGCGGGGGCAAATGAAAAACTGTTTTTT. Amino acid sequence: CATSPAGANEKLFF.

The V gene is TRBV10-2, the J gene TRBJ2-7; TRBD2 matches at 7 bases. The V gene's germline CDR1 is WSHSY and CDR2 SAAADI. J gave up 6 bases and V 3 bases, and 8 bases lay outside the gene matches. This CDR3 region has 14 residues. The CDR3 is CASSDGPTSVEQYF. The DNA for the CDR3 is TGCGCCAGCAGTGATGGCCCTACTAGCGTCGAGCAGTACTTC.

This clonotype appeared a few times. The genes are TRBV7-2 and TRBJ2-7; 7 nucleotides agree with TRBD1. The length of the CDR3 is 15 residues. After removal of 3 bases from V and 1 base from J, the junction contained 6 bases not matched to a gene. Per germline, CDR1 SGHTA and CDR2 FQGNSA. CDR3: CASSFGQVISYEQYF. CDR3 coding DNA: TGTGCCAGCAGCTTTGGACAGGTCATTTCCTACGAGCAGTACTTC.

A few counts support this clonotype. In nucleotides, the CDR3 is TGTGCCACACGAGATGGGGACAGGGGAAGAAATGAGCAGTTCTTC. Protein sequence: CATRDGDRGRNEQFF. This chain connects TRBV21-1 to TRBJ2-1; the table calls TRBD1, which could not be checked here. TRBV21-1 is a recognized pseudogene. The CDR3 sequence is 15 residues long.

In its sample, this clonotype was seen many times. The rearrangement joins TRBV12-3 or TRBV12-4 to TRBJ1-1; D possibly corresponds to TRBD1 (5 bases). The CDR3 length is 15 residues. Trimming removed 6 bases from V and 1 base from J, with 15 bases in between. CDR3 in DNA: TGTGCCAGCAGCGCGGGGCGGCGGGAGAACACTGAAGCTTTCTTT. Amino acids: CASSAGRRENTEAFF.

This clonotype was detected only a few times. V gene TRBV3-1 combines with J gene TRBJ2-7; 8 bases fit TRBD2. This CDR3 comprises 15 residues. CDR1 is LGHDT and CDR2 is YNNKEL in the germline V gene (reference sequence). The V and J ends lost 5 bases and 2 bases, in that order; junction bases with no gene match: 8. CDR3 in amino acids: CASSRYGGETYEQYF. The CDR3 DNA follows: TGTGCCAGCAGCAGATACGGGGGGGAGACCTACGAGCAGTACTTC.

This clonotype was observed at least ten times. The V gene is TRBV28, the J gene TRBJ2-7; 8 positions match TRBD1. CDR1 and CDR2 from the germline V gene are MDHEN and SYDVKM. The CDR3 is 15 residues long. J was trimmed by 2 bases and V by 5 bases; bases with no gene match: 8. The CDR3 sequence: CASSPRDRYPYEQYF. The CDR3 DNA sequence: TGTGCCAGCAGTCCCCGGGACAGGTATCCCTACGAGCAGTACTTC.

V is TRBV2 and J is TRBJ2-1; D perhaps matches TRBD2 (6 bases). In germline, CDR1 is SNHLY, CDR2 FYNNEI. Trimming took 8 bases from V and 8 from J, leaving 22 bases between them. This CDR3 is 15 amino acids long. Here the CDR3 reads CASDPGPGGLDEQFF. The CDR3 DNA reads TGTGCCAGCGACCCGGGACCTGGAGGGCTCGATGAGCAGTTCTTC.

This clonotype was detected a few times. The genes are TRBV29-1 and TRBJ2-7; TRBD1 is a possible D gene (6 bases). The CDR3 extends over 13 amino acids. CDR1 SQVTM and CDR2 ANQGSEA come from the germline V gene. Trimming took 7 bases from V and 3 from J, leaving 16 bases between them. The CDR3 nucleotides read TGCAGCGGGTTGACAGGTCCGGGCTACGAGCAGTACTTC. This translates into CSGLTGPGYEQYF.

This chain uses TRBV6-6 with TRBJ2-7; 9 bases fit TRBD1. Germline loops: CDR1 MNHNY, CDR2 SVGAGI (reference sequence). The CDR3 is 16 residues long. V was pared by 0 bases and J by 1 base, with 4 bases of the junction left unmatched. Written as DNA, the CDR3 is TGTGCCAGCAGTTACTCGGGACAGGGTGGATCCTACGAGCAGTACTTC. Encoded protein: CASSYSGQGGSYEQYF.

The rearrangement uses TRBV12-3 or TRBV12-4 and TRBJ1-2, with a tentative D call TRBD1 (5 bases). Trimming took 6 bases from V and 3 from J, leaving 20 bases between them. This CDR3 is built from 16 residues. The CDR3 DNA reads as TGTGCCAGCAGCACTGCGGGGATACAGGAAGACTATGGCTACACCTTC. Protein sequence: CASSTAGIQEDYGYTF.

This clonotype was recorded at least ten times. V gene TRBV5-1 combines with J gene TRBJ1-5; TRBD1 matches at 9 bases. The CDR3 has 15 amino acids. Germline values: CDR1 SGHRS, CDR2 YFSETQ. After removal of 1 base from V and 7 bases from J, the junction contained 6 bases not matched to a gene. The CDR3 DNA is TGCGCCAGCAGCTTGACAGGGGGCAATGGGCAGCCCCAGCATTTT. This codes for CASSLTGGNGQPQHF.

This chain connects TRBV4-2 to TRBJ2-1, with D possibly being TRBD1 (5 bases). Trimming removed 5 bases at V and 5 bases at J, with 7 bases between. CDR3 size: 12 residues. Per the germline V gene, CDR1 is LGHNA and CDR2 is YNFKEQ. CDR3 DNA sequence: TGTGCCAGCAGCACAGGTAACAATGAGCAGTTCTTC. Translating gives CASSTGNNEQFF.

This clonotype has more than one count but fewer than ten. In DNA, the CDR3 is TGTGCTTGCAGCTTACGGGTGAACCAGGAGACGCAGTATTTT. Its protein is CACSLRVNQETQYF. The chain joins TRBV7-6 to TRBJ2-3; D is unresolved. Germline V gives CDR1 SGHVS, CDR2 FNYEAQ. The CDR3 totals 14 residues. The variable domain in full, with the rest retrieved from reference TRBV7-6 and TRBJ2-3, is GAGVSQSPRYKVTKRGQDVALRCDPISGHVSLYWYRQALGQGPEFLTYFNYEAQQDKSGLPNDRFSAERPEGSISTLTIQRTEQRDSAMYRCACSLRVNQETQYFGPGTRLTVL.

This clonotype was observed many times. V gene TRBV7-2 combines with J gene TRBJ2-5; no reliable D call. CDR1 and CDR2 from the germline V gene are SGHTA and FQGNSA. V lost 5 bases and J 1 base, leaving 8 bases between the germline ends. The CDR3 spans 13 residues. The CDR3 bases are TGTGCCAGCAGCCAGGAACTCCAAGAGACCCAGTACTTC. It yields the protein CASSQELQETQYF.

This clonotype was picked up a small number of times. The germline gene is not matched at one end of the junction; a read error may be the cause. The chain joins TRBV6-2 or TRBV6-3 to TRBJ1-5; no reliable D call. Per germline, CDR1 MNHEY and CDR2 SVGEGT. This CDR3 is 15 amino acids long. In DNA form, the CDR3 reads TGTGCCACCAGTTTGATGGCTTCTAGCAATCAGCCCCAGCATTTT. As protein: CATSLMASSNQPQHF.

In its sample, this clonotype was seen a few times. The V and J genes are TRBV7-6 and TRBJ2-2, with D hard to call. Germline V gene sequence: CDR1 SGHVS, CDR2 FNYEAQ. Trimming pared 2 bases from V and 1 base from J, leaving 5 bases between. The CDR3 length is 14 residues. The CDR3 protein is CASSLTENTGELFF. The CDR3 nucleotides read TGTGCCAGCAGCTTAACCGAGAACACCGGGGAGCTGTTTTTT.

This chain uses TRBV29-1 with TRBJ2-7; no clear D. CDR1 and CDR2 from the germline V gene are SQVTM and ANQGSEA. This CDR3 has 14 amino acids. The V and J ends lost 6 bases and 5 bases respectively, with 20 bases between them. The CDR3, as DNA: TGCAGCGTCGCAACCTCAATACCAAATCACGAGCAGTACTTC. It encodes CSVATSIPNHEQYF.

The V gene is TRBV28, the J gene TRBJ2-7; 11 bases line up with TRBD1. V was clipped by 6 bases and J by 2 bases; unmatched bases: 6. The CDR3 length is 15 residues. Germline CDR1 reads MDHEN; CDR2 reads SYDVKM. Here the CDR3 DNA reads TGTGCCAGCAGCCGACCGGGACAGGGGGCCTACGAGCAGTACTTC. The encoded protein is CASSRPGQGAYEQYF. Full variable domain (rest looked up from reference TRBV28 and TRBJ2-7): DVKVTQSSRYLVKRTGEKVFLECVQDMDHENMFWYRQDPGLGLRLIYFSYDVKMKEKGDIPEGYSVSREKKERFSLILESASTNQTSMYLCASSRPGQGAYEQYFGPGTRLTVT.